This TCR beta chain was obtained from a study of T cells in Graves' hyperthyroidism and ophthalmopathy. This CDR3 spans 15 amino acids. CDR1 SEHNR and CDR2 FQNEAQ come from the germline V gene (reference sequence). Findings and limits, study-wide: Most thyroid-expanded clonotypes above 0.001 were also found in blood. Ophthalmopathy and stable hyperthyroidism were separated by a 13 V-J model.

Turning to this clonotype: No antigen is known for it. Given a much more abundant clone one base away, this may be a read error.

Diagnostic assessment was based on clinical symptoms, serum thyroxine and TRAb, thyroid ultrasound and orbital computed tomography. RNA transcripts yielded amplified TCR beta CDR3 regions. First-round RT-PCR targeting the TCR CDR3 was performed with the HTBI primer set. TCRdb reanalysed the multiplex PCR reads using MiXCR and keeps one entry per CDR3 protein. The repertoire includes over 650,000 distinct CDR3 sequences, about 45% of them detected once, and roughly 6.5% sits in the top ten. J is TRBJ2-5 and V is TRBV7-9; D uncertain. Specimen: peripheral blood or thyroid tissue (not recorded which). The receptor was derived from an adult man with Graves' disease, either hyperthyroidism or ophthalmopathy (not recorded which). The CDR3 nucleotides are TGTACCAGCAGCTTATACCCGCGCAGGCAGGAGACCCAGTACTTC. Translation: CTSSLYPRRQETQYF.